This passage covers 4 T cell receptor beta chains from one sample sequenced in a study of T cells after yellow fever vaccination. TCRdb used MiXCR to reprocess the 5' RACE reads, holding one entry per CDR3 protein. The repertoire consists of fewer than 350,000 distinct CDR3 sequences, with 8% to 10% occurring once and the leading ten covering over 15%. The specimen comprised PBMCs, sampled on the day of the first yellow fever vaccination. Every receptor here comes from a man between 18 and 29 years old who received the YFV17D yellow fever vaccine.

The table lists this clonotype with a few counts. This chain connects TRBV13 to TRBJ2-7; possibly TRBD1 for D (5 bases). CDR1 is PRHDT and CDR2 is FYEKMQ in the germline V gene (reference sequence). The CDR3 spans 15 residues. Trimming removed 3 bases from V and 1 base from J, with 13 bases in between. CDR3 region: CASSFWTKGSYEQYV. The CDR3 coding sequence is TGTGCCAGCAGCTTCTGGACAAAGGGATCCTACGAGCAGTACGTC.

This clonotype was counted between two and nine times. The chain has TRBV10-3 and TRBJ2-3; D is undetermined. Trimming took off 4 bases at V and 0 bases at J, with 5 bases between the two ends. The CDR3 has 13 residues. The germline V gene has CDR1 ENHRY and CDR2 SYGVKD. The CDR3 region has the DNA TGTGCCATCAGTGTACCGAGCACAGATACGCAGTATTTT. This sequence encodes CAISVPSTDTQYF.

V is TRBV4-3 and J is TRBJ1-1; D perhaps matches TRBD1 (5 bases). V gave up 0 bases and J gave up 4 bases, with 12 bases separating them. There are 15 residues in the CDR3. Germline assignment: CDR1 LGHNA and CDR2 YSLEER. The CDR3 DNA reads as TGCGCCAGCAGCCAAGAGTTGAAGAGGGGCACTGAAGCTTTCTTT. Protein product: CASSQELKRGTEAFF.

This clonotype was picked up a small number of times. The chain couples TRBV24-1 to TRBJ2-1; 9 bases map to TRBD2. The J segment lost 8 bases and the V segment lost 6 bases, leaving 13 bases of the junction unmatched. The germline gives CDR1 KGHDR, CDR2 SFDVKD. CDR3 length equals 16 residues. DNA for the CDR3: TGTGCCACCAGTAGTATCGCTAGCGGGGTACAGGATGAGCAGTTCTTC. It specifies CATSSIASGVQDEQFF.